These 32 T cell receptor beta chains share one sample of origin, sequenced in a study of Ad26.COV2.S vaccination and SARS-CoV-2 variants. Generated by immunoSEQ multiplex PCR, the TCRdb table keeps only in-frame clones and is missing some. The profile covers 350,000 to 450,000 clones, with about 92% appearing a single time and 3.9% taken by the ten largest. The starting material was peripheral blood, obtained after recovery from COVID-19. These receptors were collected from a human donor who had recovered from COVID-19.

The J gene is TRBJ2-7, the V gene TRBV3-1 (or the pseudogene TRBV3-2), with a tentative D call TRBD1 (6 bases). The CDR3 has 15 amino acids. The germline CDR1 and CDR2 sequences are LGHDT and YNNKEL (reference sequence). Trimming cost V 1 base and J 0 bases, with 10 bases left between them. The CDR3 reads CASSQAAGVSYEQYF. CDR3 DNA: TGTGCCAGCAGCCAAGCGGCAGGGGTCTCCTACGAGCAGTACTTC.

This clone has only one observation. V and J are TRBV7-2 and TRBJ1-1; D call uncertain. The germline V and J ends were trimmed by 3 bases and 9 bases, with 11 bases remaining between them. The CDR3 sequence is 12 residues long. Looked up from germline, CDR1 is SGHTA and CDR2 is FQGNSA. CDR3 residues: CASSFLDTKAFF. The CDR3 bases are TGTGCCAGCAGCTTCTTAGACACAAAAGCTTTCTTT.

This chain connects TRBV7-9 to TRBJ1-1; 8 nucleotides agree with TRBD1. V was pared by 5 bases and J by 0 bases, with 11 bases of the junction left unmatched. The CDR3 consists of 17 residues. Germline CDR1 SEHNR, CDR2 FQNEAQ (reference sequence). The CDR3 loop reads CASSKDRARLMNTEAFF. The CDR3 bases are TGTGCCAGCAGCAAGGACAGGGCGAGGTTGATGAACACTGAAGCTTTCTTT.

The chain joins TRBV5-6 to TRBJ2-5; D is unclear. The CDR3 contains 13 residues. V was shortened by 2 bases and J by 5 bases, with 10 bases between the two germline ends. Germline CDR1 and CDR2: SGHDT and YYEEEE. The CDR3 bases are TGTGCCAGCAGCTTCCGATACCCGGAGACCCAGTACTTC. Translated: CASSFRYPETQYF.

The chain combines TRBV12-5 with TRBJ1-4; TRBD1 aligns across 7 bases. This CDR3 spans 16 amino acids. In germline, CDR1 is LGHNT, CDR2 FRNRAP. V lost 1 base to trimming and J lost 3 bases; unmatched junction nucleotides: 5. The CDR3 loop is CASGLAVQGANEKLFF. In nucleotides, the CDR3 is TGTGCTAGTGGTTTGGCCGTTCAGGGGGCTAATGAAAAACTGTTTTTT.

The chain combines TRBV7-2 with TRBJ2-5; the D gene could be TRBD1 or TRBD2 (5 bases each). Germline V gene data show CDR1 as SGHTA and CDR2 as FQGNSA. V lost 5 bases and J 7 bases, leaving 20 bases between the germline ends. CDR3 length: 15 amino acids. The CDR3 DNA reads as TGTGCCAGCAGCCAGGAGCGGACACCAATGAGGACCCAGTACTTC. It translates to CASSQERTPMRTQYF.

V and J are TRBV7-3 and TRBJ2-7, with D unresolved. Germline V gene data show CDR1 as SGHTA and CDR2 as FQGTGA. With 2 bases removed from V and 0 bases from J, the gap between germline ends came to 11 bases. This CDR3 is built from 15 residues. The CDR3 bases are TGTGCCAGCAGCTTACGGGCCCTTCCCTCCTACGAGCAGTACTTC. This gives the protein CASSLRALPSYEQYF.

This chain links TRBV12-5 with TRBJ2-3; the D is unclear. The V end lost 1 base, the J end lost 1 base, and 3 bases lay between the germline ends. Germline V gene sequence: CDR1 LGHNT, CDR2 FRNRAP. The CDR3 is made up of 13 amino acids. The CDR3 region has the DNA TGTGCTAGTGGTTTGGGGGGCACAGATACGCAGTATTTT. Its protein is CASGLGGTDTQYF.

The CDR3 nucleotides are TGTGCCAGCAGTCCACGAGGGGGCTTCAACTATGGCTACACCTTC. It encodes CASSPRGGFNYGYTF. The chain carries TRBV6-5 and TRBJ1-2, with 7 bases identical to TRBD1. J lost 2 bases, V lost 5 bases, and 8 bases had no gene match. The length of the CDR3 is 15 residues. CDR1 and CDR2 (germline): MNHEY, SVGAGI.

A single count supports this clone. The chain has TRBV19 and TRBJ1-1; D is unresolved. V was clipped by 3 bases and J by 3 bases, with 14 bases between them. The length of the CDR3 is 15 residues. CDR1 is LNHDA, CDR2 SQIVND, per germline (reference sequence). The CDR3 loop is CASSIAPGWDTEAFF. DNA for the CDR3: TGTGCCAGTAGTATCGCGCCAGGTTGGGACACTGAAGCTTTCTTT.

The chain joins TRBV9 to TRBJ2-2, with TRBD1 as a possible D gene (5 bases). This CDR3 is 16 amino acids long. V lost 4 bases to trimming and J lost 7 bases, with 20 bases between them. From germline, CDR1 is SGDLS and CDR2 YYNGEE. Here the CDR3 DNA reads TGTGCCAGCAGCCCCGGACGGACAACCAGCAACGGGGAGCTGTTTTTT. It yields the protein CASSPGRTTSNGELFF.

The rearrangement uses TRBV6-5 and TRBJ1-2; D might be TRBD1 (5 bases). Per germline, CDR1 MNHEY and CDR2 SVGAGI. V lost 6 bases, J lost 6 bases, and 11 bases lay in between. This CDR3 comprises 12 residues. For the CDR3, the DNA is TGTGCCAGCAGCGAGGGGACCCATGGCTACACCTTC. Translated: CASSEGTHGYTF.

This clone appeared a few times. J is TRBJ1-2 and V is TRBV3-1 (or the pseudogene TRBV3-2); TRBD1 aligns across 9 bases. This CDR3 has 13 amino acids. V shed 4 bases, J shed 8 bases, and the junction held 5 bases outside the gene matches. Germline CDR1 reads LGHDT; CDR2 reads YNNKEL (reference sequence). The CDR3 region has the DNA TGTGCCAGCAGCCCACAGGGGGCGCGAGGCTACACCTTC. Translated, it gives CASSPQGARGYTF.

V and J are TRBV5-4 and TRBJ1-4; D remains ambiguous. Trimming pared 4 bases from V and 8 bases from J, leaving 12 bases between. This CDR3 has 13 amino acids. Per germline, CDR1 SGHNT and CDR2 YYREEE (reference sequence). The CDR3 reads CASSPSVGEKLFF. In DNA, the CDR3 is TGTGCCAGCAGCCCGTCGGTTGGAGAAAAACTGTTTTTT. Complete variable domain (other parts from reference TRBV5-4 and TRBJ1-4): ETGVTQSPTHLIKTRGQQVTLRCSSQSGHNTVSWYQQALGQGPQFIFQYYREEENGRGNFPPRFSGLQFPNYSSELNVNALELDDSALYLCASSPSVGEKLFFGSGTQLSVL.

The genes are TRBV5-8 and TRBJ2-1; TRBD1 matches 9 bases. With 3 bases clipped from V and 2 bases from J, the junction kept 3 bases outside the gene matches. The CDR3 runs to 15 residues. Germline V CDR1 and CDR2: SGHTS, YDEGEE. CDR3 DNA sequence: TGTGCCAGCAGCTCAGGGACAGGGCCCTACAATGAGCAGTTCTTC. As protein: CASSSGTGPYNEQFF. The full variable domain, completed using reference TRBV5-8 and TRBJ2-1, is EAGVTQSPTHLIKTRGQQATLRCSPISGHTSVYWYQQALGLGLQFLLWYDEGEERNRGNFPPRFSGRQFPNYSSELNVNALELEDSALYLCASSSGTGPYNEQFFGPGTRLTVL.

The chain joins TRBV5-4 to TRBJ2-1; TRBD1 agrees at 8 bases. The CDR3 runs to 13 residues. Germline V gives CDR1 SGHNT, CDR2 YYREEE (reference sequence). J was trimmed by 8 bases and V by 4 bases; bases with no gene match: 5. The chain's CDR3 is CASSQQGGHEQFF. In DNA, the CDR3 is TGTGCCAGCAGCCAACAGGGGGGCCATGAGCAGTTCTTC.

The chain joins TRBV10-3 to TRBJ2-7; TRBD1 is a possible D gene (6 bases). This CDR3 has 14 amino acids. Germline CDR1 ENHRY, CDR2 SYGVKD. V was pared by 4 bases and J by 6 bases, with 16 bases between. As DNA, the CDR3 is TGTGCCATCAGTGTATCAATCTTGGGGGCCGAGCAGTACTTC. Amino acid sequence: CAISVSILGAEQYF.

The chain employs TRBV11-2 and TRBJ2-2; TRBD1 might be the D (6 bases). Deletions cut 6 bases from V and 6 bases from J, with 11 bases between. The CDR3 consists of 13 residues. Germline CDR1 reads SGHAT; CDR2 reads FQNNGV. CDR3 nucleotides: TGTGCCAGCAGGCAGGGGTCGTCCGGGGAGCTGTTTTTT. Encoded protein: CASRQGSSGELFF.

J is TRBJ1-1 and V is TRBV10-2, with 8 bases lining up with TRBD1. V shed 9 bases and J 5 bases; nucleotides not matched to a gene: 11. This CDR3 comprises 14 residues. Germline V gene data show CDR1 as WSHSY and CDR2 as SAAADI. This CDR3 is CARKRGQEGTEAFF. Here the CDR3 DNA reads TGCGCCAGAAAAAGGGGACAGGAGGGGACTGAAGCTTTCTTT.

The chain is built from TRBV11-2 and TRBJ2-1; D unclear. Per germline, CDR1 SGHAT and CDR2 FQNNGV. V dropped 0 bases and J dropped 6 bases, with 12 bases sitting between them. The CDR3 totals 15 residues. CDR3 in DNA: TGTGCCAGCAGCTTAGACGGCTTCGAGGTCAATGAGCAGTTCTTC. Translating gives CASSLDGFEVNEQFF.

This clone was observed a few times. The V gene is TRBV6-2 or TRBV6-3, the J gene TRBJ1-4; D may be TRBD1 (5 bases). V lost 5 bases to trimming and J lost 11 bases, with 15 bases between them. CDR1 is MNHEY and CDR2 is SVGEGT in the germline V gene. The CDR3 consists of 13 residues. CDR3 loop: CASSPSGTKKLFF. The CDR3 nucleotides read TGTGCCAGCAGTCCATCGGGGACGAAGAAACTGTTTTTT.

V usage is TRBV14 and J usage is TRBJ1-2; no definite D call. In germline, CDR1 is SGHDN, CDR2 FVKESK. This CDR3 spans 11 amino acids. V was cut by 8 bases and J by 9 bases, with 13 bases left in between. Here the CDR3 reads CASQISHRYTF. The CDR3, as DNA: TGTGCCAGCCAAATCAGTCACCGCTACACCTTC.

Written as DNA, the CDR3 is TGTGCCAGCTCACCCCCGGGGGAGGCAAACATTCAGTACTTC. The encoded protein is CASSPPGEANIQYF. The V and J genes are TRBV18 and TRBJ2-4; the D gene is possibly TRBD2 (6 bases). This CDR3 spans 14 amino acids. The ends were cut back, 3 bases at V and 6 bases at J, with 12 bases in the middle. The germline V gene has CDR1 KGHSH and CDR2 LQKENI.

This chain joins TRBV11-2 and TRBJ1-2; tentative D call: TRBD1 (6 bases). CDR3 length equals 16 residues. V dropped 5 bases and J dropped 2 bases, with 18 bases sitting between them. CDR1 SGHAT and CDR2 FQNNGV come from the germline V gene. The CDR3 nucleotides are TGTGCCAGCAGCCAGGGGTCACCGACTTTCAACTATGGCTACACCTTC. This translates into CASSQGSPTFNYGYTF.

Here the CDR3 reads CASSFGTEYYGYTF. In DNA form, the CDR3 reads TGTGCCAGCAGCTTTGGGACAGAGTACTATGGCTACACCTTC. This rearrangement joins TRBV7-9 to TRBJ1-2, with TRBD1 identical over 7 bases. With V trimmed by 3 bases and J by 3 bases, 4 bases remained unmatched. The CDR3 totals 14 residues. Germline V gene data show CDR1 as SEHNR and CDR2 as FQNEAQ (reference sequence).

V and J are TRBV7-2 and TRBJ2-5, with unresolved D. The ends were cut back, 2 bases at V and 3 bases at J, with 7 bases in the middle. CDR1 and CDR2 (germline): SGHTA, FQGNSA. The CDR3 consists of 13 residues. The CDR3 region is CASSLFGEETQYF. The CDR3 coding sequence is TGTGCCAGCAGCTTATTTGGTGAAGAGACCCAGTACTTC.

This clone was observed a single time. V and J are TRBV11-2 and TRBJ2-7; TRBD2 is a possible D gene (6 bases). Germline CDR1 reads SGHAT; CDR2 reads FQNNGV. Trimming took 0 bases from V and 0 from J, leaving 9 bases between them. The CDR3 consists of 15 residues. The CDR3: CASSLDLASSYEQYF. CDR3 DNA: TGTGCCAGCAGCTTAGACCTAGCGAGCTCCTACGAGCAGTACTTC.

The chain uses TRBV6-6 and TRBJ2-1; the match to TRBD1 covers 9 bases. Trimming at V came to 1 base and at J to 7 bases, leaving 8 bases not matched to a gene. Germline values: CDR1 MNHNY, CDR2 SVGAGI (reference sequence). The CDR3 consists of 16 residues. DNA for the CDR3: TGTGCCAGCAGTTACTTCGGGACAGGGTCCGGGAATGAGCAGTTCTTC. Translated, it gives CASSYFGTGSGNEQFF.

This chain uses TRBV6-2 or TRBV6-3 with TRBJ1-2; D is uncertain. Germline values: CDR1 MNHEY, CDR2 SVGEGT. V was cut by 2 bases and J by 3 bases, with 16 bases left in between. CDR3 length equals 16 residues. The CDR3 nucleotides read TGTGCCAGCAGTTACCCGAAGGGCACAGTCGACTATGGCTACACCTTC. It yields the protein CASSYPKGTVDYGYTF.

This chain links TRBV19 with TRBJ1-3, with D possibly being TRBD1 (5 bases). Trimming pared 0 bases from V and 4 bases from J, leaving 10 bases between. Germline-derived CDR1 and CDR2 are LNHDA and SQIVND (reference sequence). The CDR3 sequence is 15 residues long. DNA for the CDR3: TGTGCCAGTAGTATAGATCGCACAGGCGGAAACACCATATATTTT. Its translation: CASSIDRTGGNTIYF.

CDR3 residues: CASSSLAGGYEQYF. For the CDR3, the DNA is TGTGCCAGCAGCTCCCTAGCGGGGGGGTACGAGCAGTACTTC. This chain joins TRBV7-2 and TRBJ2-7, with 12 bases that match TRBD2. Unmatched junction bases numbered 2, after V lost 4 bases and J lost 4 bases. This CDR3 has 14 amino acids. The germline gives CDR1 SGHTA, CDR2 FQGNSA.

The V and J genes are TRBV9 and TRBJ2-2, with 8 bases that match TRBD2. V was pared by 0 bases and J by 1 base, with 8 bases of the junction left unmatched. From germline, CDR1 is SGDLS and CDR2 YYNGEE. The CDR3 totals 18 residues. The CDR3: CASSVENGGAMNTGELFF. The DNA for the CDR3 is TGTGCCAGCAGCGTAGAGAACGGGGGGGCCATGAACACCGGGGAGCTGTTTTTT.